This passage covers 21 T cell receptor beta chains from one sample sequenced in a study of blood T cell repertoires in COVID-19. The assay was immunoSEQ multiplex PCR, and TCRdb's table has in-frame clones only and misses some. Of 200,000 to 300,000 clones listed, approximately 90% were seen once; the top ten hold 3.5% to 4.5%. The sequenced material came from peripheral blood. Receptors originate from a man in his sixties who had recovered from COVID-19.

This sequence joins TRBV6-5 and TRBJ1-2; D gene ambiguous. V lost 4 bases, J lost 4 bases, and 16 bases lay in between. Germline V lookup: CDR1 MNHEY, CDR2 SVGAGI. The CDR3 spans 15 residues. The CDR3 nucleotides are TGTGCCAGCAGTTTCGAAGCGCAGCTCAGCTATGGCTACACCTTC. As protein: CASSFEAQLSYGYTF.

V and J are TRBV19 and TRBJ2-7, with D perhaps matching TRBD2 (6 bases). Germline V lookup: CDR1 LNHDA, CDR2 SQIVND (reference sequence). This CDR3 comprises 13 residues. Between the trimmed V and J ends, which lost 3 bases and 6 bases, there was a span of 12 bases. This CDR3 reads CASSITQGGEQYF. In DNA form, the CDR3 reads TGTGCCAGTAGTATCACTCAGGGAGGCGAGCAGTACTTC. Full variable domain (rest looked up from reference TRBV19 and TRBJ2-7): DGGITQSPKYLFRKEGQNVTLSCEQNLNHDAMYWYRQDPGQGLRLIYYSQIVNDFQKGDIAEGYSVSREKKESFPLTVTSAQKNPTAFYLCASSITQGGEQYFGPGTRLTVT.

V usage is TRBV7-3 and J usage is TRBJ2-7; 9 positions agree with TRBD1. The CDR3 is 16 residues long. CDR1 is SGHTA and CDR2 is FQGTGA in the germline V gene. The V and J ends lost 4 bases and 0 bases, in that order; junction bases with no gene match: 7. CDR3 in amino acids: CASSSGTGRNSYEQYF. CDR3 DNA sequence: TGTGCCAGCAGCTCCGGGACAGGGCGAAACTCCTACGAGCAGTACTTC.

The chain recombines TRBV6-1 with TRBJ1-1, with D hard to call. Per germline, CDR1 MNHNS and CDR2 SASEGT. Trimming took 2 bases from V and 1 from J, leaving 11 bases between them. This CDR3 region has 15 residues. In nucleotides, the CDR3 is TGTGCCAGCAGTGAAAATGATGGCGGGAACACTGAAGCTTTCTTT. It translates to CASSENDGGNTEAFF.

CDR3 in DNA: TGTGCCAGCAGCAGGACAGGGTGGTTTGGAGAGACCCAGTACTTC. As protein: CASSRTGWFGETQYF. V usage is TRBV3-1 (or the pseudogene TRBV3-2) and J usage is TRBJ2-5; the match to TRBD1 covers 8 bases. After removal of 5 bases from V and 4 bases from J, the junction contained 9 bases not matched to a gene. Germline CDR1 is LGHDT and CDR2 is YNNKEL (reference sequence). CDR3 length: 15 residues.

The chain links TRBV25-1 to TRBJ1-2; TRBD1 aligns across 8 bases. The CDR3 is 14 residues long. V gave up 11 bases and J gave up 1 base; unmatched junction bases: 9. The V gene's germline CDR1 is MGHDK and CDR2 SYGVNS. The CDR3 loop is CASKAGGDNYGYTF. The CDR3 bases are TGTGCCTCAAAAGCAGGGGGCGATAACTATGGCTACACCTTC.

CDR3 sequence: CATSRDRDTEAFF. The DNA of the CDR3 is TGTGCCACCAGCAGAGATCGTGACACTGAAGCTTTCTTT. The gene calls are TRBV15 and TRBJ1-1; no reliable D call. The ends were cut back, 0 bases at V and 3 bases at J, with 5 bases in the middle. Germline CDR1 and CDR2: LNHNV and YYDKDF (reference sequence). This CDR3 has 13 amino acids.

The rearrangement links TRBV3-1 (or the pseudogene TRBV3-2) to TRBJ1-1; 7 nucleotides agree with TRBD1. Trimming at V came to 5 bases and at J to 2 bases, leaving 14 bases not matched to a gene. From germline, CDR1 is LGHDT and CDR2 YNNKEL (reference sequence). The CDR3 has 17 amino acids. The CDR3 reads CASSTHRRGQRNTEAFF. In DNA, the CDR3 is TGTGCCAGCAGCACCCACCGCCGGGGACAGAGAAACACTGAAGCTTTCTTT.

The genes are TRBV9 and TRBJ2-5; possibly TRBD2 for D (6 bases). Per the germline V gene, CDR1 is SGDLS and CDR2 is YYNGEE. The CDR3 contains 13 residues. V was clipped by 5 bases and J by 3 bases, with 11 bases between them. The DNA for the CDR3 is TGTGCCAGCAGGGGGACGGGGGAAGAGACCCAGTACTTC. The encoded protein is CASRGTGEETQYF.

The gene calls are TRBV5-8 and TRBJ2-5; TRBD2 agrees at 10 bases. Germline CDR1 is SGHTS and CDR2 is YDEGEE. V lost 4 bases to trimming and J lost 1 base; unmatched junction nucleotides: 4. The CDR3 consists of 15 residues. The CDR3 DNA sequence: TGTGCCAGCAGCCAAACTAGCGGGACCCAAGAGACCCAGTACTTC. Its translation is CASSQTSGTQETQYF.

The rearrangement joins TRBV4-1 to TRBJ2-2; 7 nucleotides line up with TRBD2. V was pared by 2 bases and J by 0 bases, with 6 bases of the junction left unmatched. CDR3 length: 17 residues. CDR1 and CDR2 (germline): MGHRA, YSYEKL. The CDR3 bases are TGCGCCAGCAGCCAACCCAGCGGGGCGGCGAACACCGGGGAGCTGTTTTTT. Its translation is CASSQPSGAANTGELFF.

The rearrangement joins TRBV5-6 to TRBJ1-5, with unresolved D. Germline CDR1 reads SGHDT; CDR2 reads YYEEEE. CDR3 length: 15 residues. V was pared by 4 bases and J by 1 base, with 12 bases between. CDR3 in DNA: TGTGCCAGCAGCCCGGGTACGCGGAGCAATCAGCCCCAGCATTTT. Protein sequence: CASSPGTRSNQPQHF.

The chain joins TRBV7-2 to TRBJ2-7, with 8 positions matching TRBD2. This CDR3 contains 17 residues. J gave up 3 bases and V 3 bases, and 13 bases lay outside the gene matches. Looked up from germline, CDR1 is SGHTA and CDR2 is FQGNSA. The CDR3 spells CASSFRGTGTRNYEQYF. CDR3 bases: TGTGCCAGCAGCTTTAGGGGGACCGGGACTAGGAACTACGAGCAGTACTTC.

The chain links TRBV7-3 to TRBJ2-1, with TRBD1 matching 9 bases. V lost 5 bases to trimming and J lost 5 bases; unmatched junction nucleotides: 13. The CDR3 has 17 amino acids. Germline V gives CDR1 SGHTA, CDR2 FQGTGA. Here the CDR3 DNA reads TGTGCCAGCAGCCTACAGGCCGGGACAGGGTGGGACAATGAGCAGTTCTTC. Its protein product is CASSLQAGTGWDNEQFF.

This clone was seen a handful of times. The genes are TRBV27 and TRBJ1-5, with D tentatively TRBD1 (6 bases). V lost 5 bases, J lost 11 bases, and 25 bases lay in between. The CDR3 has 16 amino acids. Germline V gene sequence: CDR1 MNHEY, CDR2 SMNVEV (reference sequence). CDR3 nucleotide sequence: TGTGCCAGCAGTACCCAACAGGGCCTGACGTCGATGGCCCAGCATTTT. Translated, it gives CASSTQQGLTSMAQHF.

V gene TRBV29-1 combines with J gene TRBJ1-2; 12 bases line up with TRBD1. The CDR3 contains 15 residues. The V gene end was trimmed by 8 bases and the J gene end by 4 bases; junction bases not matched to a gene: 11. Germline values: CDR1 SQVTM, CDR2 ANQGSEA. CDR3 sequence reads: CSSASGTGGSYGYTF. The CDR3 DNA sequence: TGCAGCTCAGCATCCGGGACAGGGGGCTCCTATGGCTACACCTTC.

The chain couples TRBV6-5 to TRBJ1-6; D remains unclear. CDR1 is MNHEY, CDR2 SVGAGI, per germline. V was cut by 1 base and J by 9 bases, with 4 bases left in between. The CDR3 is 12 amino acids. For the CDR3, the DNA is TGTGCCAGCAGTTACTTCGGTTCACCCCTCCACTTT. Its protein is CASSYFGSPLHF.

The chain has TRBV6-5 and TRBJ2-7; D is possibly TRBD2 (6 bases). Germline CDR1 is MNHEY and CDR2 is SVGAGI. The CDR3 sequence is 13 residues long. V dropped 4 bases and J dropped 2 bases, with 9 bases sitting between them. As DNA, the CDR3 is TGTGCCAGCAGTTCGGGGGATACCTACGAGCAGTACTTC. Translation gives CASSSGDTYEQYF.

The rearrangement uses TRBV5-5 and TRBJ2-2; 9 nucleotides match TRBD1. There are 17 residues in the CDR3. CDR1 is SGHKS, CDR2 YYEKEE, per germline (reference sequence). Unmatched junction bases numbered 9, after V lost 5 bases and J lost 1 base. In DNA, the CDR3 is TGTGCCAGCAGGAGATATCGGACAGGGGTGAACACCGGGGAGCTGTTTTTT. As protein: CASRRYRTGVNTGELFF.

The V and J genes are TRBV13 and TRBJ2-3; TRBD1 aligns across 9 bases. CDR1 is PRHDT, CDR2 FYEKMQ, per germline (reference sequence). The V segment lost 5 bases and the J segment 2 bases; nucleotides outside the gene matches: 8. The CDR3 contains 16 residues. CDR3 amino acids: CASSARDRAFTDTQYF. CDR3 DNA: TGTGCCAGCAGCGCAAGGGACAGGGCCTTCACAGATACGCAGTATTTT.

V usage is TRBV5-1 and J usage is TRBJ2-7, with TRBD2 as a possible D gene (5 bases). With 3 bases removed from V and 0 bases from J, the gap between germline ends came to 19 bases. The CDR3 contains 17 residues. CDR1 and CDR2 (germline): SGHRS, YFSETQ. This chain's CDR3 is CASSSGLNSGSSYEQYF. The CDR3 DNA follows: TGCGCCAGCAGCTCCGGGCTAAACTCTGGGAGCTCCTACGAGCAGTACTTC.